This T cell receptor (beta chain) emerged from a study of blood T cell repertoires in COVID-19. Overall study context: Italy, Spain and the United States were the sources of the convalescent and acute COVID-19 samples.

Assay: immunoSEQ multiplex PCR; the TCRdb copy retains only in-frame clones and omits some. The sample yields 250,000 to 350,000 clones, roughly 90% seen once. The CDR3 consists of 14 residues. Unmatched junction bases numbered 7, after V lost 10 bases and J lost 1 base. CDR1 LNHDA and CDR2 SQIVND come from the germline V gene (reference sequence). Cohorts were based on clinical histories the participants reported. The sequence came from a woman under 30 with acute COVID-19. The specimen sequenced was PBMCs or T cells enriched from blood (not recorded which). The chain links TRBV19 to TRBJ1-5; TRBD1 matches at 7 bases. In nucleotides, the CDR3 is TGTGCCACCTTACGGACAGGAAGCAATCAGCCCCAGCATTTT. It codes for CATLRTGSNQPQHF.